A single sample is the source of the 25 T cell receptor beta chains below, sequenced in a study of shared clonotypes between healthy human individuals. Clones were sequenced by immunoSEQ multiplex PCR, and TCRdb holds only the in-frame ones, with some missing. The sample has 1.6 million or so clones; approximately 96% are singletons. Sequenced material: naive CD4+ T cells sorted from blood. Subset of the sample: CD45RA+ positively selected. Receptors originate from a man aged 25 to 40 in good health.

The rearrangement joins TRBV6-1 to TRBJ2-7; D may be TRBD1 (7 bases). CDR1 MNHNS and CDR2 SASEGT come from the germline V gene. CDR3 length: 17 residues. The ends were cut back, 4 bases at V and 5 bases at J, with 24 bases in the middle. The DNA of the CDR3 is TGTGCCAGCAGTGGTGCGGACCAGACAGGGAGGAGGAACGAGCAGTACTTC. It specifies CASSGADQTGRRNEQYF.

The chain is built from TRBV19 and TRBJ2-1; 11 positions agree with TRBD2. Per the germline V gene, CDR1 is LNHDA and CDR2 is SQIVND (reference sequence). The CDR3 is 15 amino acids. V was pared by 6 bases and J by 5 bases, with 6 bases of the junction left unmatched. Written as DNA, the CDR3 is TGTGCCAGTAGAACCGGGACTAGCGGCGACAATGAGCAGTTCTTC. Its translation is CASRTGTSGDNEQFF.

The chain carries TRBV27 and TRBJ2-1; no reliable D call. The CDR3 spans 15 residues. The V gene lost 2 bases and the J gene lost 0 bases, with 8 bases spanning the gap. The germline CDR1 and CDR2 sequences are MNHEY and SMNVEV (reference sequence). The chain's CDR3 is CASSLSTASYNEQFF. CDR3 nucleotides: TGTGCCAGCAGTTTAAGCACCGCCTCCTACAATGAGCAGTTCTTC.

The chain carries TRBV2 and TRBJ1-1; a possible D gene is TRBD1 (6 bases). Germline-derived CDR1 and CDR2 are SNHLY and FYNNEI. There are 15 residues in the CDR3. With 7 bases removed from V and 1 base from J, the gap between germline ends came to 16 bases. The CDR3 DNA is TGTGCCAGCAAAGCTCAGGGGTTGAGGAACACTGAAGCTTTCTTT. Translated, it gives CASKAQGLRNTEAFF.

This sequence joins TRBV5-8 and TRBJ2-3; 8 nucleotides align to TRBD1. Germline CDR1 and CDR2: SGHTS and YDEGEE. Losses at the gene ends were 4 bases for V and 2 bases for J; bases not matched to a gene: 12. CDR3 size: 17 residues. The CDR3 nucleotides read TGTGCCAGCAGCCGGGGAAAAGGGACAGGTACCACAGATACGCAGTATTTT. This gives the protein CASSRGKGTGTTDTQYF.

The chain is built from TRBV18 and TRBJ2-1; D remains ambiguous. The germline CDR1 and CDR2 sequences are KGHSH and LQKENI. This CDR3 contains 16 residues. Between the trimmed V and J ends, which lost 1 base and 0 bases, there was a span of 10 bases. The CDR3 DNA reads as TGTGCCAGCTCACCACTTCCGACACCCTCCTACAATGAGCAGTTCTTC. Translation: CASSPLPTPSYNEQFF.

The CDR3: CASSEGAGWTGELFF. CDR3 nucleotide sequence: TGTGCCAGCAGTGAAGGCGCTGGGTGGACCGGGGAGCTGTTTTTT. The chain combines TRBV6-1 with TRBJ2-2; D ambiguous. The germline V gene encodes CDR1 MNHNS and CDR2 SASEGT. Deletions cut 1 base from V and 5 bases from J, with 11 bases between. This CDR3 spans 15 amino acids.

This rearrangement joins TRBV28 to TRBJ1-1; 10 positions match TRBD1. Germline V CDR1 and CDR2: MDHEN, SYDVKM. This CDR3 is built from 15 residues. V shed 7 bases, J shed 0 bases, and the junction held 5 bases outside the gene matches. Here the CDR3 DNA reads TGTGCCAGCACGACAGGGGGCTTCGTGAACACTGAAGCTTTCTTT. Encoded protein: CASTTGGFVNTEAFF.

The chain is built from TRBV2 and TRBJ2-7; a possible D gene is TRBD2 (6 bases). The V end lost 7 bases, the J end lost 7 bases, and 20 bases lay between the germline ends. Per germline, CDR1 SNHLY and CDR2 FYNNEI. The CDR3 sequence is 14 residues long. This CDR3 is CASTDLLGRREQYF. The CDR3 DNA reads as TGTGCCAGCACCGACCTGCTTGGGAGGAGGGAGCAGTACTTC. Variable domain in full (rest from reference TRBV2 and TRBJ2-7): EPEVTQTPSHQVTQMGQEVILRCVPISNHLYFYWYRQILGQKVEFLVSFYNNEISEKSEIFDDQFSVERPDGSNFTLKIRSTKLEDSAMYFCASTDLLGRREQYFGPGTRLTVT.

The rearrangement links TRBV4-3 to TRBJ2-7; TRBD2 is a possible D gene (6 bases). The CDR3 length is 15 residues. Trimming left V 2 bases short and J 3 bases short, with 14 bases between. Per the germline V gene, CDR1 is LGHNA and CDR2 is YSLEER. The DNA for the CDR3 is TGCGCCAGCAGCCAATGGCAGACTAGTTTCTACGAGCAGTACTTC. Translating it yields CASSQWQTSFYEQYF.

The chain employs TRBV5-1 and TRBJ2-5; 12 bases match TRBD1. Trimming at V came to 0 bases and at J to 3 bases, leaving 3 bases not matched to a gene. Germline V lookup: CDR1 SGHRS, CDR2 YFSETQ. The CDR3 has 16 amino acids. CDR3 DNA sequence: TGCGCCAGCAGCTTGGGGGACAGGGGGCCGGAAGAGACCCAGTACTTC. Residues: CASSLGDRGPEETQYF.

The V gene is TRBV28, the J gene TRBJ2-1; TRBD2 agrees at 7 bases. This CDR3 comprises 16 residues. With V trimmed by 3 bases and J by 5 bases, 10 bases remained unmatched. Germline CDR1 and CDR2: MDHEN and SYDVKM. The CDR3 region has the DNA TGTGCCAGCAGTTTTTTGACCGGGACTATCAACAATGAGCAGTTCTTC. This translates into CASSFLTGTINNEQFF. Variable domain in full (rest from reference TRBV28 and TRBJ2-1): DVKVTQSSRYLVKRTGEKVFLECVQDMDHENMFWYRQDPGLGLRLIYFSYDVKMKEKGDIPEGYSVSREKKERFSLILESASTNQTSMYLCASSFLTGTINNEQFFGPGTRLTVL.

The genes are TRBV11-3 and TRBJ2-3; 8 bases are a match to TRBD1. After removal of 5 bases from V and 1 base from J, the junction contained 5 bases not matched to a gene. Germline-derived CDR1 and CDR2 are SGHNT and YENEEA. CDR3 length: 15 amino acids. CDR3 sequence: CASSPNRGGTDTQYF. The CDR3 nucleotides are TGTGCCAGCAGCCCGAACAGGGGGGGCACAGATACGCAGTATTTT. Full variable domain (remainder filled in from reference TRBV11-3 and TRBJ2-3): EAGVVQSPRYKIIEKKQPVAFWCNPISGHNTLYWYLQNLGQGPELLIRYENEEAVDDSQLPKDRFSAERLKGVDSTLKIQPAELGDSAVYLCASSPNRGGTDTQYFGPGTRLTVL.

The CDR3 DNA sequence: TGTGCCAGCAGCTTCCCCTCCTGGCTAGCGGAAACGATCGGGGAGCAGTTCTTC. Translated: CASSFPSWLAETIGEQFF. The rearrangement links TRBV11-2 to TRBJ2-1, with 7 bases that match TRBD2. Unmatched junction bases numbered 21, after V lost 3 bases and J lost 10 bases. From germline, CDR1 is SGHAT and CDR2 FQNNGV. The CDR3 has 18 amino acids.

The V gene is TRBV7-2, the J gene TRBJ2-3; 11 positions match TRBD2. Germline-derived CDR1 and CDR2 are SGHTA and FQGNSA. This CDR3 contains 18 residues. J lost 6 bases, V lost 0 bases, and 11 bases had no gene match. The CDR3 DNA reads TGTGCCAGCAGCTTAGCGAAGATAGCGGGAGGGTGGTACGATACGCAGTATTTT. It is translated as CASSLAKIAGGWYDTQYF.

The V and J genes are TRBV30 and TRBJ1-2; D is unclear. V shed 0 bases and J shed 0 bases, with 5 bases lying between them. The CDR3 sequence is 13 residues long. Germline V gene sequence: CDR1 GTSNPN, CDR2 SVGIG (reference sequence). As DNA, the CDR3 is TGTGCCTGGAGTGTACTGTCTAACTATGGCTACACCTTC. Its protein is CAWSVLSNYGYTF.

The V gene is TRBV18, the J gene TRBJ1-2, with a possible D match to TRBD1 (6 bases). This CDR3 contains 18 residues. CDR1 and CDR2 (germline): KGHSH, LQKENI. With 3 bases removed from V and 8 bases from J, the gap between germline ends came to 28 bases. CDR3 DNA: TGTGCCAGCTCACCGTCAATTGGGGGCAGCGGACCTGAGAGAGGCTACACCTTC. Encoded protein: CASSPSIGGSGPERGYTF.

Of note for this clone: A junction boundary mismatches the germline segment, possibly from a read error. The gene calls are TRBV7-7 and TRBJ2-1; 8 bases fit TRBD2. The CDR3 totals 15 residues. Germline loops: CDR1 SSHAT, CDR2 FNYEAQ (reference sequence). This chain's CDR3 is CASSFIAGQNNEQFF. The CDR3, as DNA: TGTGCTAGCAGCTTTATAGCGGGGCAGAACAATGAGCAGTTCTTC. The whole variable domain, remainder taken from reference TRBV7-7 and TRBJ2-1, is GAGVSQSPRYKVTKRGQDVTLRCDPISSHATLYWYQQALGQGPEFLTYFNYEAQPDKSGLPSDRFSAERPEGSISTLTIQRTEQRDSAMYRCASSFIAGQNNEQFFGPGTRLTVL.

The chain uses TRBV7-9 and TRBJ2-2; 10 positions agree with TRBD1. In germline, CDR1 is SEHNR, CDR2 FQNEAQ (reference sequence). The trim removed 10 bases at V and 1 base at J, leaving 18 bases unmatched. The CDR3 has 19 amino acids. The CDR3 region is CATRPGTGVASGNTGELFF. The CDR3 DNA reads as TGTGCCACTCGGCCGGGGACAGGGGTGGCTAGCGGGAACACCGGGGAGCTGTTTTTT.

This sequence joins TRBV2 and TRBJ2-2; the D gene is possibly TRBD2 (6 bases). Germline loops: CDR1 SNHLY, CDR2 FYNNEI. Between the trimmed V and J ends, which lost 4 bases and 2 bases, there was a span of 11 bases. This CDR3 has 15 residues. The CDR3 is CASSVTGLNTGELFF. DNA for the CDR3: TGTGCCAGCAGTGTTACAGGACTAAACACCGGGGAGCTGTTTTTT.

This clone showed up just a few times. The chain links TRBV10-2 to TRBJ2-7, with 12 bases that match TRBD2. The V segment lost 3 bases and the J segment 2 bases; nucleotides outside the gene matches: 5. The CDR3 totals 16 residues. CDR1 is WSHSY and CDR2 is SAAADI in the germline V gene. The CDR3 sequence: CASSETSGRIAYEQYF. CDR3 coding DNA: TGCGCCAGCAGTGAAACTAGCGGGAGGATCGCCTACGAGCAGTACTTC.

The CDR3 coding sequence is TGTGCCAGCAGTTCACGACAGGGAGGGGGTTATCGGTTCTTC. It is translated as CASSSRQGGGYRFF. V usage is TRBV27 and J usage is TRBJ2-1; perhaps D is TRBD1 or TRBD2 (7 bases each). The V end lost 4 bases, the J end lost 15 bases, and 22 bases lay between the germline ends. The CDR3 sequence is 14 residues long. Germline CDR1 reads MNHEY; CDR2 reads SMNVEV (reference sequence).

DNA for the CDR3: TGTGCCAGCTCACGAGGCGGCGGAACTGAAGCTTTCTTT. It yields the protein CASSRGGGTEAFF. The rearrangement uses TRBV18 and TRBJ1-1; D gene unclear. The CDR3 totals 13 residues. V was pared by 4 bases and J by 5 bases, with 11 bases between. Per germline, CDR1 KGHSH and CDR2 LQKENI.

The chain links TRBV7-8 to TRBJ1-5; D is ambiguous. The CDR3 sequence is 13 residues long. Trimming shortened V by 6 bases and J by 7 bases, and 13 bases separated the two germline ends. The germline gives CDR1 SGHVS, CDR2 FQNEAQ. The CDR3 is CASSEILGQPQHF. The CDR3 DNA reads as TGTGCCAGCAGTGAGATTTTGGGCCAGCCCCAGCATTTT.

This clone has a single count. The CDR3 here is CASSTGTSGGIFEQYF. As DNA, the CDR3 is TGTGCCAGCAGCACCGGGACTAGCGGGGGTATTTTCGAGCAGTACTTC. The chain recombines TRBV9 with TRBJ2-7; 14 nucleotides agree with TRBD2. Germline lookup yields CDR1 SGDLS and CDR2 YYNGEE. Trimming removed 4 bases from V and 6 bases from J; junction bases left unmatched: 9. This CDR3 has 16 residues. The full variable domain, rest sourced from reference TRBV9 and TRBJ2-7, is DSGVTQTPKHLITATGQRVTLRCSPRSGDLSVYWYQQSLDQGLQFLIQYYNGEERAKGNILERFSAQQFPDLHSELNLSSLELGDSALYFCASSTGTSGGIFEQYFGPGTRLTVT.